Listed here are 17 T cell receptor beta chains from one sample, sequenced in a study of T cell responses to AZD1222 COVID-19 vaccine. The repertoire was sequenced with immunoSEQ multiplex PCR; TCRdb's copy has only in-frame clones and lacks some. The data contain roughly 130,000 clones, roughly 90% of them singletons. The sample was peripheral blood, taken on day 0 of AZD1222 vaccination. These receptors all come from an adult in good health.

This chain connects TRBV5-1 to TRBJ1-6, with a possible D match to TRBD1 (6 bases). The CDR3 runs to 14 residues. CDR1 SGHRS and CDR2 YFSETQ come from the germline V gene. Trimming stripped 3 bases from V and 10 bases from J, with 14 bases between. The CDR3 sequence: CASSSQGGSSPLHF. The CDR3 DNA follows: TGCGCCAGCAGCTCACAGGGAGGATCGTCACCCCTCCACTTT. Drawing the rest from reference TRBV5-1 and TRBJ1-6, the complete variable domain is KAGVTQTPRYLIKTRGQQVTLSCSPISGHRSVSWYQQTPGQGLQFLFEYFSETQRNKGNFPGRFSGRQFSNSRSEMNVSTLELGDSALYLCASSSQGGSSPLHFGNGTRLTVT.

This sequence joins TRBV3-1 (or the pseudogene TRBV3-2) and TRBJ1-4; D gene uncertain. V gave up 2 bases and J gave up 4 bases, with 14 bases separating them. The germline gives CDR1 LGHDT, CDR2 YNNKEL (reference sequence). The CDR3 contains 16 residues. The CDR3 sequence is CASSQPREGFNEKLFF. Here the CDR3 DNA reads TGTGCCAGCAGCCAACCCCGGGAAGGCTTTAATGAAAAACTGTTTTTT.

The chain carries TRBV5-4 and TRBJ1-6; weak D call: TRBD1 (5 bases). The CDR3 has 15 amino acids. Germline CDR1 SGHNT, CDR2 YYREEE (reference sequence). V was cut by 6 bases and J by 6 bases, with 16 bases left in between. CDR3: CASMPTAGTNSPLHF. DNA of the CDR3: TGTGCCAGCATGCCCACGGCAGGGACTAATTCACCCCTCCACTTT.

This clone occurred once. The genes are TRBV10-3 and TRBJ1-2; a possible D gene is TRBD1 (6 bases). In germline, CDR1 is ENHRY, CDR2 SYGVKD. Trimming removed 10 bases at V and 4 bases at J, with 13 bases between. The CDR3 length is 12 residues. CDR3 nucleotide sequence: TGTGCCAACCGAGACAGGATCTATGGCTACACCTTC. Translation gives CANRDRIYGYTF.

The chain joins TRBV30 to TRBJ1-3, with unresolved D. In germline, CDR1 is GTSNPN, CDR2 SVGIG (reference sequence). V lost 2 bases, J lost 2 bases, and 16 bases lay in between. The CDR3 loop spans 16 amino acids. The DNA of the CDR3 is TGTGCCTGGAGTACCCCGCGGGTGAAGGCTGGAAACACCATATATTTT. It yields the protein CAWSTPRVKAGNTIYF.

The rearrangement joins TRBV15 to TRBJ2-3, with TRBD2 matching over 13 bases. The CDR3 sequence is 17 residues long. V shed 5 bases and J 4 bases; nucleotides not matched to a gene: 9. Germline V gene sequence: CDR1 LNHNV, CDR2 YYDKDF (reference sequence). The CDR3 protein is CATSQPGTSGIADTQYF. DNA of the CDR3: TGTGCCACCAGCCAACCCGGGACTAGCGGGATAGCAGATACGCAGTATTTT.

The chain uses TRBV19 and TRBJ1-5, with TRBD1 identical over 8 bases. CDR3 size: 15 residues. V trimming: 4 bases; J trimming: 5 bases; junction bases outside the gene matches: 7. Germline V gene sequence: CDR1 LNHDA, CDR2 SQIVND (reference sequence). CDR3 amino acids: CASSTLRGPDQPQHF. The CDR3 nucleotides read TGTGCCAGTAGTACGCTCAGGGGGCCGGATCAGCCCCAGCATTTT. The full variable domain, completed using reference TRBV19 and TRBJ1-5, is DGGITQSPKYLFRKEGQNVTLSCEQNLNHDAMYWYRQDPGQGLRLIYYSQIVNDFQKGDIAEGYSVSREKKESFPLTVTSAQKNPTAFYLCASSTLRGPDQPQHFGDGTRLSIL.

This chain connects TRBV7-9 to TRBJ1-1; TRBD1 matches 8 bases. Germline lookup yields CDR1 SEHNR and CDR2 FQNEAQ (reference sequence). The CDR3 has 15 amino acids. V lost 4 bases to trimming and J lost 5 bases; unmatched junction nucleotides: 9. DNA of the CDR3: TGTGCCAGCAGCTACCCCCCAGGGGGCTTAACTGAAGCTTTCTTT. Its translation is CASSYPPGGLTEAFF.

The CDR3, as DNA: TGTGCCAGCAGATATGGGACGGGTCCGGGCTACACCTTC. Protein: CASRYGTGPGYTF. The chain joins TRBV12-3 or TRBV12-4 to TRBJ1-2; possible D gene TRBD1, 5 bases. The CDR3 totals 13 residues. Trimming removed 6 bases from V and 8 bases from J, with 16 bases in between.

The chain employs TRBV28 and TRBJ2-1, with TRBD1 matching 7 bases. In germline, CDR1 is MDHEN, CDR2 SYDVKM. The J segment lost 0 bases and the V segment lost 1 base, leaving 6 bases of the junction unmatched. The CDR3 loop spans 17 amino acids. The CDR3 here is CASSLLVGQSSYNEQFF. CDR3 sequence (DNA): TGTGCCAGCAGTTTATTAGTGGGACAGAGCTCCTACAATGAGCAGTTCTTC. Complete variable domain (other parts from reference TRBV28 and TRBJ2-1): DVKVTQSSRYLVKRTGEKVFLECVQDMDHENMFWYRQDPGLGLRLIYFSYDVKMKEKGDIPEGYSVSREKKERFSLILESASTNQTSMYLCASSLLVGQSSYNEQFFGPGTRLTVL.

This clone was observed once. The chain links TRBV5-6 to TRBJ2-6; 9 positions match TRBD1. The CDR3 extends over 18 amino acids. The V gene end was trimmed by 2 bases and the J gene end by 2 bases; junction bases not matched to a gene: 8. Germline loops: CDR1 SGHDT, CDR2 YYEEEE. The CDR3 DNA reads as TGTGCCAGCAGCTTTGGGACAGGGTACTCTCCTGGGGCCAACGTCCTGACTTTC. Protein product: CASSFGTGYSPGANVLTF.

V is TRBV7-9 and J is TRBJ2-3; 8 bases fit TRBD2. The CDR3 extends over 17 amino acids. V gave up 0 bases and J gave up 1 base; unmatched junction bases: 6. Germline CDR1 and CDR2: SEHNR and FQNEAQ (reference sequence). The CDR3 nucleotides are TGTGCCAGCAGCTTAGCCTCTAGAGCGGGGGGCACAGATACGCAGTATTTT. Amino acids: CASSLASRAGGTDTQYF.

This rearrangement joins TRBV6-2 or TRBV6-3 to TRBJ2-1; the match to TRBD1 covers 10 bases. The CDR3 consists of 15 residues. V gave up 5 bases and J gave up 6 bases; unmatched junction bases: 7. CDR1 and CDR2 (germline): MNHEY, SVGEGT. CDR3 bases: TGTGCCAGCAGTACGCGGGGACAGGGGCTCAATGAGCAGTTCTTC. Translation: CASSTRGQGLNEQFF.

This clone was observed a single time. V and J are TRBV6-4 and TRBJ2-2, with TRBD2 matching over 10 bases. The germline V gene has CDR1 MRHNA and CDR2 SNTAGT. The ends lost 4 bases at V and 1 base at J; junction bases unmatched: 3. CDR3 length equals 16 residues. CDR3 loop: CASSARTSGNTGELFF. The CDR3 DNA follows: TGTGCCAGCAGTGCCCGGACTAGCGGGAACACCGGGGAGCTGTTTTTT.

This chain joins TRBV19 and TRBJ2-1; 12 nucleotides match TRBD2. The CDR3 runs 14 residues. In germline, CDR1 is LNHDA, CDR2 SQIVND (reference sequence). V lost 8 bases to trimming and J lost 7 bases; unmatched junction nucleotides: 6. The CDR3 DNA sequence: TGTGCCAGTGCTAGCGGGAGGGAGGGAAATGAGCAGTTCTTC. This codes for CASASGREGNEQFF. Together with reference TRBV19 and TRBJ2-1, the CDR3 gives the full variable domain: DGGITQSPKYLFRKEGQNVTLSCEQNLNHDAMYWYRQDPGQGLRLIYYSQIVNDFQKGDIAEGYSVSREKKESFPLTVTSAQKNPTAFYLCASASGREGNEQFFGPGTRLTVL.

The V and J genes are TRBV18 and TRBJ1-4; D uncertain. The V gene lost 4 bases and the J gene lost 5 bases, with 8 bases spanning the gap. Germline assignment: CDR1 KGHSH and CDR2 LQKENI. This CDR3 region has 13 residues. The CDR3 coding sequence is TGTGCCAGCTCACAAGGAAGGAATGAAAAACTGTTTTTT. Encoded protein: CASSQGRNEKLFF.

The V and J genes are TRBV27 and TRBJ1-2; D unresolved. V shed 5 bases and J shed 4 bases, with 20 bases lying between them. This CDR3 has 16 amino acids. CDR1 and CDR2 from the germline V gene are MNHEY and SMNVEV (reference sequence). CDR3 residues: CASSLLGQQRTYGYTF. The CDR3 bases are TGTGCCAGCAGTCTCCTAGGGCAACAACGGACCTATGGCTACACCTTC.